These 19 T cell receptor beta chains came from one sample sequenced in a study of blood T cell repertoires in COVID-19. Generated by immunoSEQ multiplex PCR, the TCRdb table keeps only in-frame clones and is missing some. This table has 400,000 to 550,000 clones, about 85% appearing once. The sequenced sample was PBMCs or T cells enriched from blood (not recorded which). The receptors were gathered from a young woman with acute COVID-19.

The genes are TRBV30 and TRBJ1-2; unclear D gene. This CDR3 spans 13 amino acids. The germline CDR1 and CDR2 sequences are GTSNPN and SVGIG (reference sequence). The ends were cut back, 4 bases at V and 4 bases at J, with 13 bases in the middle. This chain's CDR3 is CAWTETAGYGYTF. Written as DNA, the CDR3 is TGTGCCTGGACCGAGACGGCGGGCTATGGCTACACCTTC.

This clone was found once. The V call is TRBV7-9, the J call TRBJ2-2, with 11 bases aligning to TRBD1. Per germline, CDR1 SEHNR and CDR2 FQNEAQ (reference sequence). V shed 5 bases, J shed 4 bases, and the junction held 6 bases outside the gene matches. CDR3 length: 16 residues. The CDR3: CASSARTGGATGELFF. CDR3 DNA sequence: TGTGCCAGCAGCGCCCGGACAGGGGGCGCCACCGGGGAGCTGTTTTTT.

This clone occurred once. V and J are TRBV29-1 and TRBJ2-3, with 8 bases aligning to TRBD1. CDR1 and CDR2 (germline): SQVTM, ANQGSEA. With 3 bases clipped from V and 4 bases from J, the junction kept 9 bases outside the gene matches. CDR3 length: 15 amino acids. The CDR3 is CSVDLLDRVADTQYF. CDR3 in DNA: TGCAGCGTTGATCTTTTGGACAGGGTGGCAGATACGCAGTATTTT.

This clone was recorded many times. The rearrangement links TRBV11-2 to TRBJ1-5, with D possibly being TRBD1 (5 bases). From germline, CDR1 is SGHAT and CDR2 FQNNGV. This CDR3 contains 14 residues. V was trimmed by 5 bases and J by 4 bases, leaving 12 bases between them. The DNA for the CDR3 is TGTGCCAGCAGCCTCGACCAGGGAAATCAGCCCCAGCATTTT. Its protein is CASSLDQGNQPQHF.

The chain has TRBV15 and TRBJ2-7; 7 bases agree with TRBD1. The germline gives CDR1 LNHNV, CDR2 YYDKDF (reference sequence). After removal of 1 base from V and 3 bases from J, the junction contained 3 bases not matched to a gene. The CDR3 is 14 amino acids. The CDR3 loop reads CATSRAGQLYEQYF. CDR3 in DNA: TGTGCCACCAGCAGAGCGGGACAGCTCTACGAGCAGTACTTC.

This chain links TRBV9 with TRBJ2-7; 8 bases line up with TRBD2. The germline V gene has CDR1 SGDLS and CDR2 YYNGEE. CDR3 length: 18 amino acids. V was pared by 0 bases and J by 0 bases, with 11 bases of the junction left unmatched. The CDR3 DNA reads TGTGCCAGCAGCGTAGACACCCCGGCGGGGGGCCTCTCCTACGAGCAGTACTTC. Its protein product is CASSVDTPAGGLSYEQYF.

The rearrangement links TRBV11-3 to TRBJ2-1, with TRBD2 matching over 7 bases. Germline-derived CDR1 and CDR2 are SGHNT and YENEEA. This CDR3 has 14 amino acids. V was clipped by 4 bases and J by 5 bases; unmatched bases: 5. The CDR3 spells CASSSPGGDNEQFF. The DNA of the CDR3 is TGTGCCAGCAGCTCCCCTGGGGGGGACAATGAGCAGTTCTTC.

V and J are TRBV9 and TRBJ2-7; D gene unclear. CDR3 length: 14 amino acids. Between the trimmed V and J ends, which lost 0 bases and 2 bases, there was a span of 9 bases. Per germline, CDR1 SGDLS and CDR2 YYNGEE. The CDR3 DNA reads TGTGCCAGCAGCGTAGATTACGGTACCTACGAGCAGTACTTC. Protein product: CASSVDYGTYEQYF.

The CDR3 sequence is CASSLAYNYGYTF. The DNA of the CDR3 is TGTGCCAGCAGCTTGGCCTATAACTATGGCTACACCTTC. The chain couples TRBV5-6 to TRBJ1-2; D gene unclear. V was clipped by 0 bases and J by 1 base, with 4 bases between them. The CDR3 spans 13 residues. Germline V gene lookup returns CDR1 SGHDT and CDR2 YYEEEE.

The chain has TRBV14 and TRBJ1-1, with TRBD1 as a possible D gene (6 bases). Between the trimmed V and J ends, which lost 0 bases and 2 bases, there was a span of 10 bases. CDR3 length: 15 amino acids. Germline V gene sequence: CDR1 SGHDN, CDR2 FVKESK. CDR3 coding DNA: TGTGCCAGCAGCCAAGATTCCAGGGGAAACACTGAAGCTTTCTTT. Its translation: CASSQDSRGNTEAFF.

The chain couples TRBV5-5 to TRBJ2-7; D possibly corresponds to TRBD2 (6 bases). Germline values: CDR1 SGHKS, CDR2 YYEKEE (reference sequence). This CDR3 spans 15 amino acids. Trimming cost V 2 bases and J 1 base, with 13 bases left between them. In nucleotides, the CDR3 is TGTGCCAGCAGCTTCGAAGGACTAATTTCCTACGAGCAGTACTTC. Protein: CASSFEGLISYEQYF.

This clone showed up just a few times. This chain links TRBV19 with TRBJ1-2, with TRBD1 matching 7 bases. Germline V lookup: CDR1 LNHDA, CDR2 SQIVND (reference sequence). The trim removed 11 bases at V and 7 bases at J, leaving 7 bases unmatched. CDR3 length: 11 residues. The CDR3 DNA is TGTGCCGGGACCAGGGGGTTTGGCTACACCTTC. It specifies CAGTRGFGYTF.

CDR3 loop: CASSDASYRAGGYTF. The CDR3, as DNA: TGTGCCAGCAGTGATGCCTCTTACAGGGCAGGCGGCTACACCTTC. The chain couples TRBV25-1 to TRBJ1-2; maybe TRBD1 (6 bases). Between the trimmed V and J ends, which lost 3 bases and 8 bases, there was a span of 19 bases. This CDR3 is 15 amino acids long. Germline values: CDR1 MGHDK, CDR2 SYGVNS.

The gene calls are TRBV6-2 or TRBV6-3 and TRBJ2-1; 9 nucleotides agree with TRBD2. CDR1 is MNHEY, CDR2 SVGEGT, per germline. J was trimmed by 4 bases and V by 4 bases; bases with no gene match: 8. The CDR3 totals 16 residues. The CDR3 reads CASSSTYSGGYNEQFF. The CDR3 DNA is TGTGCCAGCAGTTCGACATATAGCGGGGGTTACAATGAGCAGTTCTTC.

The V and J genes are TRBV25-1 and TRBJ2-7; a weak D match, TRBD1 (6 bases). The CDR3 totals 11 residues. Trimming shortened V by 6 bases and J by 3 bases, and 6 bases separated the two germline ends. CDR1 and CDR2 from the germline V gene are MGHDK and SYGVNS. In DNA form, the CDR3 reads TGTGCCAGCAGACAGGGCTACGAGCAGTACTTC. Amino acid sequence: CASRQGYEQYF.

The chain has TRBV19 and TRBJ1-5, with 7 bases matching TRBD1. This CDR3 contains 15 residues. V trimming: 4 bases; J trimming: 6 bases; junction bases outside the gene matches: 9. Germline lookup yields CDR1 LNHDA and CDR2 SQIVND (reference sequence). CDR3 sequence reads: CASSTGQVESQPQHF. CDR3 sequence (DNA): TGTGCCAGTAGTACCGGACAGGTGGAAAGTCAGCCCCAGCATTTT.

The chain combines TRBV6-5 with TRBJ2-2; 8 positions match TRBD2. The germline gives CDR1 MNHEY, CDR2 SVGAGI. V trimming: 6 bases; J trimming: 3 bases; junction bases outside the gene matches: 3. CDR3 length: 14 amino acids. Here the CDR3 DNA reads TGTGCCAGCAGCCTCGGGAGGGACACCGGGGAGCTGTTTTTT. Protein: CASSLGRDTGELFF.

The chain combines TRBV2 with TRBJ2-1; D is possibly TRBD2 (5 bases). CDR1 SNHLY and CDR2 FYNNEI come from the germline V gene. This CDR3 spans 14 amino acids. V gave up 7 bases and J gave up 4 bases, with 14 bases separating them. The CDR3 nucleotides read TGTGCCAGCATGGCTAGCAGAAATTACAATGAGCAGTTCTTC. It codes for CASMASRNYNEQFF.

CDR3 in DNA: TGTGCCAGCAGCAACCGGGACAGGGGGAACTATGGCTACACCTTC. Residues: CASSNRDRGNYGYTF. The J gene is TRBJ1-2, the V gene TRBV11-2; 11 bases match TRBD1. The CDR3 consists of 15 residues. Germline-derived CDR1 and CDR2 are SGHAT and FQNNGV. The trim removed 5 bases at V and 2 bases at J, leaving 4 bases unmatched.